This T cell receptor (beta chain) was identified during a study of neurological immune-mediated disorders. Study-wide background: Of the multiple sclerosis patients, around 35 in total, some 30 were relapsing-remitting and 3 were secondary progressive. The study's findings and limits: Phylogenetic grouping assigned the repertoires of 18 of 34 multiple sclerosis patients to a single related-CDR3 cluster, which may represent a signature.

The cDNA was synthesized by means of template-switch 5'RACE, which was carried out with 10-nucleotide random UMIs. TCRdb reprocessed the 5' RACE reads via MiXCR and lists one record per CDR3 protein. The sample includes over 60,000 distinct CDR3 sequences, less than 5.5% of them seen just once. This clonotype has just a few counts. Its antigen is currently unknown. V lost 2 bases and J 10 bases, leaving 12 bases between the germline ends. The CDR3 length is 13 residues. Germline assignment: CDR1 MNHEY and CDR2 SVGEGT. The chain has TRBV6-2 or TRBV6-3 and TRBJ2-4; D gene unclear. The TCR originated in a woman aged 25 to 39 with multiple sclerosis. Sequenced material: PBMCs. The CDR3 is CASSYKEVEIQYF. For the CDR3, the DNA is TGTGCCAGCAGTTACAAGGAAGTGGAAATTCAGTACTTC.